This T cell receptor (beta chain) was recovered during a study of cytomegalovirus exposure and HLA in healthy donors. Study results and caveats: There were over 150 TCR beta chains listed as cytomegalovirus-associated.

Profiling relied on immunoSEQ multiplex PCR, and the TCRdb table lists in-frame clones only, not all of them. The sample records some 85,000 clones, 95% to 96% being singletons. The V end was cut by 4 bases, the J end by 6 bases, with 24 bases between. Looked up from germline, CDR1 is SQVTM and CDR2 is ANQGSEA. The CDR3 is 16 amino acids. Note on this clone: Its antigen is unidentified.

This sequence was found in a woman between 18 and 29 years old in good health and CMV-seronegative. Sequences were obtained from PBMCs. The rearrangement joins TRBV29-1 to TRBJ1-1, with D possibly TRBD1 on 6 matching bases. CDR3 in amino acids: CSVGSRRGTAAPEAFF. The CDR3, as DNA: TGCAGCGTTGGATCTCGTAGGGGGACGGCCGCGCCTGAAGCTTTCTTT.